This paragraph reports one T cell receptor beta chain. Its antigen is unidentified. Here immunoSEQ multiplex PCR was the method, and the copy in TCRdb shows in-frame clones only, minus some. Of some 130,000 clones in the sample, around 90% were seen once. Germline V gives CDR1 SGDLS, CDR2 YYNGEE. The length of the CDR3 is 15 residues. V was trimmed by 0 bases and J by 1 base, leaving 10 bases between them. The data are from a study of T cell responses to AZD1222 COVID-19 vaccine. Findings and limits, study-wide: Donors were largely white British and mainly female; clonal diversity was possibly underestimated. Seropositive status at baseline applied to only five or six AZD1222 recipients. Along spike, vaccine-associated CD4 TCRs were found throughout, with dominance at 160-218 and 743-854. Nearly half of spike-specific TCRs reportedly go after variant regions that carry no mutations.

The chain recombines TRBV9 with TRBJ1-1; no clear D. Material: peripheral blood, obtained on day 0 of AZD1222 vaccination. The receptor was derived from an adult in good health. This chain's CDR3 is CASSVGGVSNTEAFF. CDR3 DNA sequence: TGTGCCAGCAGCGTAGGGGGAGTATCGAACACTGAAGCTTTCTTT.